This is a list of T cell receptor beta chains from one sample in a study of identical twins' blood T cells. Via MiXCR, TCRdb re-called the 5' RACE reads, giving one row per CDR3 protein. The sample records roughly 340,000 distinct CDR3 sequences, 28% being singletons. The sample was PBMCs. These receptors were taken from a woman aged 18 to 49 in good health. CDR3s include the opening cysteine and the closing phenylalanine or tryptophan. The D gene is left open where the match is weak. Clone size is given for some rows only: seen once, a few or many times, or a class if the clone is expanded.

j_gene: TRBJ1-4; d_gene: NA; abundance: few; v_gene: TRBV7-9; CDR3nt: TGTGCCAGCAGCTTCCCAAACCCAACTAATGAAAAACTGTTTTTT; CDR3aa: CASSFPNPTNEKLFF
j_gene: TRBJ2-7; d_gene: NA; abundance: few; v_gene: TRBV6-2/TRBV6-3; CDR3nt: TGTGCCAGCAGTAGTCCATCGGGTGCCACCTACGAGCAGTACTTC; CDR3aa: CASSSPSGATYEQYF
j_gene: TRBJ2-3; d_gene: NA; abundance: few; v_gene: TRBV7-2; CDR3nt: TGTGCCAGCAGCCCTTGGGGAATACGGACTCCACGACAGACAGATACGCAGTATTTT; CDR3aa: CASSPWGIRTPRQTDTQYF
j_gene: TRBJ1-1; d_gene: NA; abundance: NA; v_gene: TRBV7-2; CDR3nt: TGTGCCAGCAGCTTAAGGGCCCGGACTGAAGCTTTCTTT; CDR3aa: CASSLRARTEAFF
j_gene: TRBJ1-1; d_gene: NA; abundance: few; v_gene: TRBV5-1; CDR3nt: TGCGCCAGCAGCTTTATTGGCACTATGAACACTGAAGCTTTCTTT; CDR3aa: CASSFIGTMNTEAFF
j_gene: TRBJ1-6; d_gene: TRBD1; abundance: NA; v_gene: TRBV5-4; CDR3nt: TGTGCCAGCAGTCCTGACAGGGGTCGATCACCCCTCCACTTT; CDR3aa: CASSPDRGRSPLHF
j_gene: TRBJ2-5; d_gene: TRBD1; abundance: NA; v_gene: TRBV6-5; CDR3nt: TGTGCCAGCAGCTACGGGACAGCGACGGAGACCCAGTACTTC; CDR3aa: CASSYGTATETQYF
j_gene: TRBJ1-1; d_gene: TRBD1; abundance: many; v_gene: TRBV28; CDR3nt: TGTGCCAGCAGCCTTGGGGGACAGGGGGTTACTGAAGCTTTCTTT; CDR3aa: CASSLGGQGVTEAFF
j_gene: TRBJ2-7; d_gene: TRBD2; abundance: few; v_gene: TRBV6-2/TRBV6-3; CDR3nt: TGTGCCAGCAGTGCCGGGACTAGCGGTTCGTACTTC; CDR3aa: CASSAGTSGSYF
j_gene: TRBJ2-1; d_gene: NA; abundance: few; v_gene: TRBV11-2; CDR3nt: TGTGCCAGCAGCTTAGCACAGGGAGTTTGGAATGAGCAGTTCTTC; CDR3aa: CASSLAQGVWNEQFF
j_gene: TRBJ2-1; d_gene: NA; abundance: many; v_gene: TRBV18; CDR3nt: TGTGCCAGCTCCCCCCTCATTAGCGCCTACAATGAGCAGTTCTTC; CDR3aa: CASSPLISAYNEQFF
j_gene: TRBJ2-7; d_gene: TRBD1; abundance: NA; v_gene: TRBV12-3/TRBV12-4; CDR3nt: TGTGCCAGCAGACGGGACAGGATGAAAGGGTACGAGCAGTACTTC; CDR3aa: CASRRDRMKGYEQYF
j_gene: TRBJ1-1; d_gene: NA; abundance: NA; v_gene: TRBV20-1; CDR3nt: TGCAGTGCTAGAGATTTAGGACCGGAAGCTTTCTTT; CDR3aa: CSARDLGPEAFF
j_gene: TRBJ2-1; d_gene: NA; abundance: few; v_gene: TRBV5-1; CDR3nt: TGCGCCAGCAGCTTTCAAGGTTTTCCCTACAATGAGCAGTTCTTC; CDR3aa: CASSFQGFPYNEQFF
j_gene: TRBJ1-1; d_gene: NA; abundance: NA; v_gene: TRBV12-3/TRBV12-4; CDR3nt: TGTGCCAGCAGCCCACAGGGTCCTGAAGCTTTCTTT; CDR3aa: CASSPQGPEAFF
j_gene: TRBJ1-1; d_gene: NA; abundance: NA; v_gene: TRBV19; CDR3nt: TGTGCCTGTAGGAAGGGTGAAGGCACTGAAGCTTTCTTT; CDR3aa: CACRKGEGTEAFF
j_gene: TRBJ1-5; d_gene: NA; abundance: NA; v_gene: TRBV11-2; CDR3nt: TGTGCCAGCAGCTTAGCCGTGAATCAGCCCCAGCATTTT; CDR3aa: CASSLAVNQPQHF
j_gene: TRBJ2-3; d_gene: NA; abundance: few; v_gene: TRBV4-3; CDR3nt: TGCGCCAGCAGCCGCTGGAGGAAAGATACGCAGTATTTT; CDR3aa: CASSRWRKDTQYF
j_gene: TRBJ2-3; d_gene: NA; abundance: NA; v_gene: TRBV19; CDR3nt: TGTGCCAGCAAACAGAGCACAGATACGCAGTATTTT; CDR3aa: CASKQSTDTQYF
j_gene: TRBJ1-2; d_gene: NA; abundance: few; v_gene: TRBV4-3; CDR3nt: TGCGCCAGCAGCCTCAAGAGGCAGGGAGATAGTGGCTACACCTTC; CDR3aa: CASSLKRQGDSGYTF
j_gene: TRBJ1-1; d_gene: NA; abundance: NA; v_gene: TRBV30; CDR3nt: TGTGCCTGGAGCCAGGGAGCGTCCGAAGCTTTCTTT; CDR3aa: CAWSQGASEAFF
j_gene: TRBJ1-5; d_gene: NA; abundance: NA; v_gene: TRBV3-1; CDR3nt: TGTGCCAGCAGCCAAGGTAGGACGGGCAGCCAGCCCCAGCATTTT; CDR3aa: CASSQGRTGSQPQHF
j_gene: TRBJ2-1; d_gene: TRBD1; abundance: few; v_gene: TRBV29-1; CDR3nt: TGCAGCGTTGTTCGACAGGGCAATGAGCAGTTCTTC; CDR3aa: CSVVRQGNEQFF
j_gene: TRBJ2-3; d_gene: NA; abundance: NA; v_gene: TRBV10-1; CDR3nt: TGCGCCAGAAAATTCTTTGGTTATACGCAGTATTTT; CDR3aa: CARKFFGYTQYF
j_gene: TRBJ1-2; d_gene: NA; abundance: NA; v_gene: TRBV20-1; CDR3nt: TGCAGTGCTAGAGGTCGTACCTCGAACCAGGGGAGCTATGGCTACACCTTC; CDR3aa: CSARGRTSNQGSYGYTF
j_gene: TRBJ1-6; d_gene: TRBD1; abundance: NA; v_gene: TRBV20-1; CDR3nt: TGCAGTGCTAGGGAGACAGGGAGAGATAATTCACCCCTCCACTTT; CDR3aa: CSARETGRDNSPLHF
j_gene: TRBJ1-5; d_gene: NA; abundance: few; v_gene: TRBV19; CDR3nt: TGTGCCAGTAGTAGGTTAAGGACCCCCGATCAGCCCCAGCATTTT; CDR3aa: CASSRLRTPDQPQHF
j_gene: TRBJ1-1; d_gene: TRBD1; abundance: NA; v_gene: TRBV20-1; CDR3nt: TGCAGTGCGGTATCGGGACAGGGGGCCCGATACACTGAAGCTTTCTTT; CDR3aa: CSAVSGQGARYTEAFF
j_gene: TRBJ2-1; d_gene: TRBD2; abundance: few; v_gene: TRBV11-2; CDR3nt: TGTGCCAGCAGCTTCACTAGCGGGAATGAGGAGCAGTTCTTC; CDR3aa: CASSFTSGNEEQFF